The T cell receptor beta chain under discussion was sequenced for a study of blood T cell repertoires in COVID-19. Study-level background: The United States, Italy and Spain were the sources of the acute and convalescent COVID-19 samples. Nucleic acid was either cDNA or gDNA, and it came from T cells, B-cell-depleted T cells, or PBMCs.

The V gene's germline CDR1 is LGHDT and CDR2 YNNKEL (reference sequence). Trimming removed 0 bases at V and 2 bases at J, with 9 bases between. This CDR3 has 15 amino acids. Sequenced by immunoSEQ multiplex PCR; TCRdb stores in-frame clones only, minus some. There are around 85,000 clones in the sample; around 89% occur only once, and around 1% lies in the top ten. Recruitment covered roughly 24 US areas and drew participants whose ages spanned about 18 to 100 years. Grouping used clinical history reported by participants in a survey and questionnaire. The TCR originated in a woman aged 45-59 years with acute COVID-19. The sequencing sample was made of PBMCs or T cells enriched from blood (not recorded which). The chain joins TRBV3-1 (or the pseudogene TRBV3-2) to TRBJ2-3; D perhaps matches TRBD2 (6 bases). The CDR3 bases are TGTGCCAGCAGCCAAGAAGCGGGCTCCACAGATACGCAGTATTTT. Translated: CASSQEAGSTDTQYF.